These 24 T cell receptor beta chains were all obtained from the same sample, sequenced in a study of shared clonotypes between healthy human individuals. Only CD45RO-negative cells positively selected for CCR7 counted as naive CD8 cells, so terminally differentiated effector memory CD45RA+ cells were excluded. Profiled with immunoSEQ multiplex PCR; TCRdb holds only in-frame clones, not every one. This table has roughly 570,000 clones, roughly 98% appearing once. Sequenced: naive CD8+ T cells sorted from blood. The receptor source for this set is a man aged 30-40 years in good health.

The gene calls are TRBV4-1 and TRBJ2-3; the D is unclear. With 1 base removed from V and 0 bases from J, the gap between germline ends came to 5 bases. The CDR3 totals 14 residues. The germline V gene has CDR1 MGHRA and CDR2 YSYEKL. CDR3 in DNA: TGCGCCAGCAGCCAAGCAGGCAGCACAGATACGCAGTATTTT. Translating it yields CASSQAGSTDTQYF.

V usage is TRBV6-5 and J usage is TRBJ2-7, with D unresolved. Germline V CDR1 and CDR2: MNHEY, SVGAGI. Between the trimmed V and J ends, which lost 0 bases and 6 bases, there was a span of 9 bases. The CDR3 extends over 13 amino acids. The DNA of the CDR3 is TGTGCCAGCAGTTACTCGAAACTATTCGAGCAGTACTTC. It specifies CASSYSKLFEQYF.

This clone showed up just once. This sequence joins TRBV29-1 and TRBJ2-3; TRBD2 matches 9 bases. The V segment lost 3 bases and the J segment 4 bases; nucleotides outside the gene matches: 5. Germline lookup yields CDR1 SQVTM and CDR2 ANQGSEA. The CDR3 contains 14 residues. CDR3 bases: TGCAGCGTTGACGGTAGCGGGAGTCCAGATACGCAGTATTTT. Translating gives CSVDGSGSPDTQYF.

J is TRBJ2-7 and V is TRBV7-3, with 10 bases that match TRBD1. The CDR3 loop spans 15 amino acids. The V gene's germline CDR1 is SGHTA and CDR2 FQGTGA. J gave up 4 bases and V 5 bases, and 8 bases lay outside the gene matches. This CDR3 is CASSNTGTGAYEQYF. CDR3 DNA sequence: TGTGCCAGCAGCAATACCGGGACAGGGGCTTACGAGCAGTACTTC.

A word on this clone: This same CDR3 is encoded by further DNA sequences in the sample. This sequence joins TRBV27 and TRBJ2-1, with TRBD2 matching 14 bases. The CDR3 runs to 15 residues. Trimming removed 5 bases from V and 6 bases from J; junction bases left unmatched: 3. Germline-derived CDR1 and CDR2 are MNHEY and SMNVEV (reference sequence). CDR3 DNA sequence: TGTGCCAGCAGTGACGGGACTAGCGGGAGCAATGAGCAGTTCTTC. Translation: CASSDGTSGSNEQFF.

CDR3 residues: CASSLLPPAGFTDTQYF. Written as DNA, the CDR3 is TGCGCCAGCAGCTTGCTTCCACCGGCCGGGTTCACAGATACGCAGTATTTT. The J gene is TRBJ2-3, the V gene TRBV5-1; unclear D gene. This CDR3 is 17 amino acids long. Germline CDR1 reads SGHRS; CDR2 reads YFSETQ. Trimming took off 1 base at V and 2 bases at J, with 17 bases between the two ends.

The chain carries TRBV9 and TRBJ2-7; 9 nucleotides match TRBD2. The CDR3 covers 15 residues. Germline V gene data show CDR1 as SGDLS and CDR2 as YYNGEE. The V and J ends lost 0 bases and 7 bases, in that order; junction bases with no gene match: 8. CDR3 amino acids: CASSVGSGSSREQYF. For the CDR3, the DNA is TGTGCCAGCAGCGTAGGTAGCGGGAGTTCGCGGGAGCAGTACTTC. The complete variable domain, with remaining parts taken from reference TRBV9 and TRBJ2-7, reads DSGVTQTPKHLITATGQRVTLRCSPRSGDLSVYWYQQSLDQGLQFLIQYYNGEERAKGNILERFSAQQFPDLHSELNLSSLELGDSALYFCASSVGSGSSREQYFGPGTRLTVT.

The chain recombines TRBV29-1 with TRBJ2-7, with 7 bases aligning to TRBD1. CDR3 length equals 12 residues. The germline V gene encodes CDR1 SQVTM and CDR2 ANQGSEA. The CDR3: CSTRDRYYEQYF. CDR3 sequence (DNA): TGCAGTACCCGGGACAGATACTACGAGCAGTACTTC.

V gene TRBV5-6 combines with J gene TRBJ1-2, with D tentatively TRBD1 (5 bases). In germline, CDR1 is SGHDT, CDR2 YYEEEE. V was cut by 2 bases and J by 5 bases, with 13 bases left in between. The CDR3 contains 14 residues. The CDR3 DNA follows: TGTGCCAGCAGCTTCGGGACGACTTCTTATGGCTACACCTTC. Translation: CASSFGTTSYGYTF.

The CDR3 sequence: CASSTSGTYQETQYF. CDR3 in DNA: TGTGCCAGCAGCACTAGCGGGACGTACCAAGAGACCCAGTACTTC. J is TRBJ2-5 and V is TRBV6-5, with 10 bases lining up with TRBD2. Germline loops: CDR1 MNHEY, CDR2 SVGAGI. V shed 6 bases and J 0 bases; nucleotides not matched to a gene: 4. The CDR3 covers 15 residues.

A note on this clone: The same CDR3 also results from other DNA sequences found in this sample. The chain uses TRBV5-5 and TRBJ2-5; no clear D gene. The CDR3 is 14 amino acids. V gave up 0 bases and J gave up 5 bases, with 11 bases separating them. Looked up from germline, CDR1 is SGHKS and CDR2 is YYEKEE (reference sequence). In DNA, the CDR3 is TGTGCCAGCAGCTTGGCGGGTGGAAGGGAGACCCAGTACTTC. The encoded protein is CASSLAGGRETQYF.

The chain couples TRBV2 to TRBJ2-3; TRBD2 agrees at 9 bases. The V and J ends lost 6 bases and 2 bases, in that order; junction bases with no gene match: 12. This CDR3 has 17 residues. The germline V gene encodes CDR1 SNHLY and CDR2 FYNNEI. Here the CDR3 reads CASRDPSGTESTDTQYF. The CDR3 bases are TGTGCCAGCAGGGACCCTAGCGGGACGGAGTCCACAGATACGCAGTATTTT.

V gene TRBV29-1 combines with J gene TRBJ1-1; D uncertain. In germline, CDR1 is SQVTM, CDR2 ANQGSEA. The CDR3 sequence is 11 residues long. V lost 5 bases and J 2 bases, leaving 6 bases between the germline ends. DNA of the CDR3: TGCAGCGTTCCGAAAAACACTGAAGCTTTCTTT. It is translated as CSVPKNTEAFF.

The chain combines TRBV5-1 with TRBJ2-5; the match to TRBD1 covers 7 bases. Losses at the gene ends were 4 bases for V and 2 bases for J; bases not matched to a gene: 8. Germline values: CDR1 SGHRS, CDR2 YFSETQ. The CDR3 is 15 residues long. Here the CDR3 DNA reads TGCGCCAGCAGCGACCAGCCGGGACAGCAAGAGACCCAGTACTTC. Amino acid sequence: CASSDQPGQQETQYF.

A remark on this clone: Other DNA sequences in the same sample also yield this CDR3. The J gene is TRBJ2-7, the V gene TRBV11-2; unclear D gene. The CDR3 runs 13 residues. V lost 1 base and J lost 1, with 5 bases in between. Germline loops: CDR1 SGHAT, CDR2 FQNNGV. The CDR3 DNA is TGTGCCAGCAGCTTAGCAGGATCCTACGAGCAGTACTTC. Its protein product is CASSLAGSYEQYF.

The rearrangement uses TRBV29-1 and TRBJ2-7; D is undetermined. V lost 6 bases, J lost 0 bases, and 9 bases lay in between. The CDR3 sequence is 12 residues long. Germline CDR1 is SQVTM and CDR2 is ANQGSEA. This CDR3 reads CSVRTVSYEQYF. In nucleotides, the CDR3 is TGCAGCGTACGAACAGTCTCCTACGAGCAGTACTTC.

This chain joins TRBV5-1 and TRBJ2-3, with 9 nucleotides matching TRBD1. Per germline, CDR1 SGHRS and CDR2 YFSETQ. V was clipped by 5 bases and J by 0 bases; unmatched bases: 10. The CDR3 has 17 residues. CDR3 sequence (DNA): TGCGCCAGCAGTTTTTTTCCCGGGACAGGGAGCACAGATACGCAGTATTTT. Translation gives CASSFFPGTGSTDTQYF. Variable domain in full (rest from reference TRBV5-1 and TRBJ2-3): KAGVTQTPRYLIKTRGQQVTLSCSPISGHRSVSWYQQTPGQGLQFLFEYFSETQRNKGNFPGRFSGRQFSNSRSEMNVSTLELGDSALYLCASSFFPGTGSTDTQYFGPGTRLTVL.

The rearrangement links TRBV4-1 to TRBJ1-2; 8 nucleotides align to TRBD1. CDR1 and CDR2 (germline): MGHRA, YSYEKL. The CDR3 sequence is 15 residues long. V gave up 4 bases and J gave up 7 bases; unmatched junction bases: 11. DNA of the CDR3: TGCGCCAGCAGCCCGAACATGGCAGGGGGCCTTGGCTACACCTTC. Its protein product is CASSPNMAGGLGYTF.

The chain carries TRBV5-8 and TRBJ1-2, with 7 nucleotides matching TRBD1. The CDR3 length is 16 residues. Losses at the gene ends were 3 bases for V and 0 bases for J; bases not matched to a gene: 8. CDR1 is SGHTS, CDR2 YDEGEE, per germline. The CDR3 loop is CASSYPRGTANYGYTF. The CDR3 DNA reads as TGTGCCAGCAGCTATCCCCGGGGGACAGCTAACTATGGCTACACCTTC.

The chain is built from TRBV5-1 and TRBJ1-1; D unclear. The CDR3 runs 14 residues. V lost 0 bases to trimming and J lost 8 bases, with 14 bases between them. Germline V CDR1 and CDR2: SGHRS, YFSETQ. CDR3 sequence: CASSLDDGGPEAFF. The CDR3, as DNA: TGCGCCAGCAGCTTGGATGACGGCGGACCAGAAGCTTTCTTT. Full variable domain (remainder filled in from reference TRBV5-1 and TRBJ1-1): KAGVTQTPRYLIKTRGQQVTLSCSPISGHRSVSWYQQTPGQGLQFLFEYFSETQRNKGNFPGRFSGRQFSNSRSEMNVSTLELGDSALYLCASSLDDGGPEAFFGQGTRLTVV.

This clone was detected only once. The chain couples TRBV7-9 to TRBJ1-2; TRBD1 might be the D (6 bases). Germline values: CDR1 SEHNR, CDR2 FQNEAQ (reference sequence). The CDR3 length is 16 residues. Trimming pared 4 bases from V and 4 bases from J, leaving 19 bases between. The CDR3 region is CASSSPFAGAPYGYTF. The CDR3, as DNA: TGTGCCAGCAGCTCCCCCTTTGCAGGGGCCCCCTATGGCTACACCTTC.

V usage is TRBV7-3 and J usage is TRBJ2-3, with D perhaps TRBD1 or TRBD2 (5 bases each). The V gene lost 3 bases and the J gene lost 6 bases, with 13 bases spanning the gap. The CDR3 spans 14 residues. Germline loops: CDR1 SGHTA, CDR2 FQGTGA. The CDR3 sequence is CASSLVGVADTQYF. DNA for the CDR3: TGTGCCAGCAGCTTGGTGGGGGTGGCGGATACGCAGTATTTT.

This clone was detected once. V gene TRBV4-3 combines with J gene TRBJ2-7; D is unresolved. Trimming took 4 bases from V and 3 from J, leaving 10 bases between them. Looked up from germline, CDR1 is LGHNA and CDR2 is YSLEER. The CDR3 consists of 13 residues. CDR3 DNA: TGCGCCAGCAGCCTTGTTCCTCACTACGAGCAGTACTTC. This encodes CASSLVPHYEQYF.

This sequence joins TRBV19 and TRBJ2-7; 9 positions match TRBD1. CDR3 length: 16 amino acids. In germline, CDR1 is LNHDA, CDR2 SQIVND (reference sequence). The junction had 7 bases not matched to a gene; V was cut back by 4 bases and J by 0 bases. CDR3 bases: TGTGCCAGTAGTACTACAGGGGGCCTACTCTCCTACGAGCAGTACTTC. It is translated as CASSTTGGLLSYEQYF.